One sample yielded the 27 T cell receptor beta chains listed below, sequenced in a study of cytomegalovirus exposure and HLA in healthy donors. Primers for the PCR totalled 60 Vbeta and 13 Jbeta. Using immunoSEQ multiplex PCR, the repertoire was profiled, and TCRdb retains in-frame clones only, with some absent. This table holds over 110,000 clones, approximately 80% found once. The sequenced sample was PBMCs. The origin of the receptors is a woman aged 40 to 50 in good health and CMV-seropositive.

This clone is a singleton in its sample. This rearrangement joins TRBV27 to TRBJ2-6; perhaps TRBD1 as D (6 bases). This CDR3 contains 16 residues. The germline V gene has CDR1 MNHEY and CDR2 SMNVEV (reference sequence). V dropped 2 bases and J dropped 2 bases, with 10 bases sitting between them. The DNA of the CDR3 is TGTGCCAGCAGTTTACACGGGACACCTGGGGCCAACGTCCTGACTTTC. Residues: CASSLHGTPGANVLTF.

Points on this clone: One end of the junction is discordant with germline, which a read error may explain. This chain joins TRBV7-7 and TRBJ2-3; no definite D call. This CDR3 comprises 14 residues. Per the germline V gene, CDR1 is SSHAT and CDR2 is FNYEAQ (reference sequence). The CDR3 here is CASSPGWSTDTQYF. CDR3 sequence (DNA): TGTGCTAGCAGCCCAGGATGGAGCACAGATACGCAGTATTTT.

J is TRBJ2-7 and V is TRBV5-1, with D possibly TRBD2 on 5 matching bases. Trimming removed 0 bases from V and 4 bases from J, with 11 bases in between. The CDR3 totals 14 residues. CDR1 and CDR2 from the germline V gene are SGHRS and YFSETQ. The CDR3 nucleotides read TGCGCCAGCAGCTTGGTACCGGGAACTTACGAGCAGTACTTC. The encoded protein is CASSLVPGTYEQYF.

CDR3 sequence (DNA): TGTGCCAGCAGCTTAACAGGGGTTGAGTATAGCAATCAGCCCCAGCATTTT. Its protein product is CASSLTGVEYSNQPQHF. V and J are TRBV7-8 and TRBJ1-5, with 7 bases lining up with TRBD1. Germline lookup yields CDR1 SGHVS and CDR2 FQNEAQ. V lost 2 bases to trimming and J lost 0 bases; unmatched junction nucleotides: 7. The CDR3 runs to 17 residues.

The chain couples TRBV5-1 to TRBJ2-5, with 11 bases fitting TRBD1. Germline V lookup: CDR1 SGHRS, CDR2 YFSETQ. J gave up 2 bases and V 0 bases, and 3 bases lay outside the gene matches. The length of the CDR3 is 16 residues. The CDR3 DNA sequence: TGCGCCAGCAGCTTGGGTGGGACAGGGGGTCAAGAGACCCAGTACTTC. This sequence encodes CASSLGGTGGQETQYF. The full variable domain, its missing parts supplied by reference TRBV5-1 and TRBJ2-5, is KAGVTQTPRYLIKTRGQQVTLSCSPISGHRSVSWYQQTPGQGLQFLFEYFSETQRNKGNFPGRFSGRQFSNSRSEMNVSTLELGDSALYLCASSLGGTGGQETQYFGPGTRLLVL.

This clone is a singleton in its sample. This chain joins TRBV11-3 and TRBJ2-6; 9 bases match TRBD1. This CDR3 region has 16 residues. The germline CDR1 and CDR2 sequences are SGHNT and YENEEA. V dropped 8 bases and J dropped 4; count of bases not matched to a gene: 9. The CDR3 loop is CASYGQGLPGANVLTF. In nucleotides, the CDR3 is TGTGCCAGCTACGGACAGGGGCTCCCCGGGGCCAACGTCCTGACTTTC.

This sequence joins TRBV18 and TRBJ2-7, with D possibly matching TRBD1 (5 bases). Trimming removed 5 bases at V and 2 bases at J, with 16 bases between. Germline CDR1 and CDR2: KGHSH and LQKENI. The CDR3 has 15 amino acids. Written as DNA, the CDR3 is TGTGCCAGCTCATCGATCGAGGCAGGGACCTACGAGCAGTACTTC. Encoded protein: CASSSIEAGTYEQYF.

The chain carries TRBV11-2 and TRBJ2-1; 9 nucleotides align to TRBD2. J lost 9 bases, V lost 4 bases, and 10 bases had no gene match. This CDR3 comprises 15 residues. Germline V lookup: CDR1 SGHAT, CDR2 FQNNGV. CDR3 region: CASSSGGLAWSEQFF. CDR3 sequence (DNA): TGTGCCAGCAGCTCAGGGGGACTAGCTTGGAGTGAGCAGTTCTTC.

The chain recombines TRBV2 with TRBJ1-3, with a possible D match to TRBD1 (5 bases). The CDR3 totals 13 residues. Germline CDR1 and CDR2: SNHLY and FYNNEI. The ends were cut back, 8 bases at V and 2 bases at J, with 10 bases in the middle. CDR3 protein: CASGGDAGNTIYF. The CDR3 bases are TGTGCCAGCGGAGGGGATGCTGGAAACACCATATATTTT.

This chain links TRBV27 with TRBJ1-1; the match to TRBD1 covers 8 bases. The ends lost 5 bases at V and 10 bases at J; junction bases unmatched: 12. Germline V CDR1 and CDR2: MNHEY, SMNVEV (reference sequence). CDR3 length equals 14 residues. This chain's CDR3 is CASSIQGVKEIAFF. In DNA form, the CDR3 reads TGTGCCAGCAGTATACAGGGGGTAAAGGAAATAGCTTTCTTT.

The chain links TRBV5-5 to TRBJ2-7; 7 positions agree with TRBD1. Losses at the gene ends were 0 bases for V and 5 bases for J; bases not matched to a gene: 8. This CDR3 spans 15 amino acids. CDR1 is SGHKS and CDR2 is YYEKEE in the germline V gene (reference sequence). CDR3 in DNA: TGTGCCAGCAGCTTGGAGCAGGGGGTTAAAAACGAGCAGTACTTC. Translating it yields CASSLEQGVKNEQYF.

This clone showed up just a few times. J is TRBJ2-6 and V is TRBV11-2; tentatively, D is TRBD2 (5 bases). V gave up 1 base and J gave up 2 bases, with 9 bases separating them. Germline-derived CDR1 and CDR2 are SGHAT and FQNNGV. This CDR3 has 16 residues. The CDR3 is CASSLVWGAGANVLTF. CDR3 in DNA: TGTGCCAGCAGCTTAGTCTGGGGAGCTGGGGCCAACGTCCTGACTTTC.

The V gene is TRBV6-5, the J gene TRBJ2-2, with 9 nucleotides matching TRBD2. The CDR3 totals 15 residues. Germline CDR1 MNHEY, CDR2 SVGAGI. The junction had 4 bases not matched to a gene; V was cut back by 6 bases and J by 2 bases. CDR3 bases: TGTGCCAGCAGGGGACTAGCTGTAAACACCGGGGAGCTGTTTTTT. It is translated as CASRGLAVNTGELFF.

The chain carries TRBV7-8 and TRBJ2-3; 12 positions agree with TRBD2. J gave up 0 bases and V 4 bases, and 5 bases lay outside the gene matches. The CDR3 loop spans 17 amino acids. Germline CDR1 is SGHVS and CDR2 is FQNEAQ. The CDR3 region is CASSSRLAGASTDTQYF. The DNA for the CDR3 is TGTGCCAGCAGCTCACGACTAGCGGGGGCGAGCACAGATACGCAGTATTTT.

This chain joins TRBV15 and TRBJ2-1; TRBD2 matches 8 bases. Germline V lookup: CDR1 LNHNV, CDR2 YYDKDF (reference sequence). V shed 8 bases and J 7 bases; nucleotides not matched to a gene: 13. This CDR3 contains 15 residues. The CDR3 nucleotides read TGTGCCACCGGGGGCGGAGCGGGAGCAGTGAATGAGCAGTTCTTC. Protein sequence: CATGGGAGAVNEQFF. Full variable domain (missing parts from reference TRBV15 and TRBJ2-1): DAMVIQNPRYQVTQFGKPVTLSCSQTLNHNVMYWYQQKSSQAPKLLFHYYDKDFNNEADTPDNFQSRRPNTSFCFLDIRSPGLGDTAMYLCATGGGAGAVNEQFFGPGTRLTVL.

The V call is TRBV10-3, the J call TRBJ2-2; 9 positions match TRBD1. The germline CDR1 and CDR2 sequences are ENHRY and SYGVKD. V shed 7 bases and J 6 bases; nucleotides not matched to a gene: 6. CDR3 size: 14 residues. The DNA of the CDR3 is TGTGCCATCACCCCGGGACAGGGCCCCGGGGAGCTGTTTTTT. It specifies CAITPGQGPGELFF.

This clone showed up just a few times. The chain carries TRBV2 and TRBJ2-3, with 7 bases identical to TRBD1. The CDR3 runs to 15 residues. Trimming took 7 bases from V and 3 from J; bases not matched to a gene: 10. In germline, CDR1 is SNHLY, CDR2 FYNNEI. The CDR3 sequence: CASIPQGRGTDTQYF. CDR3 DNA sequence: TGTGCCAGCATTCCACAGGGGCGTGGGACAGATACGCAGTATTTT.

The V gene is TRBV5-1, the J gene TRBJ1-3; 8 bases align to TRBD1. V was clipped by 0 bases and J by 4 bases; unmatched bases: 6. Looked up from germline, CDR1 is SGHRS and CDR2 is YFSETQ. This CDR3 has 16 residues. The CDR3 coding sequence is TGCGCCAGCAGCTTGGCCCAGGGGGCGCGGGGAAACACCATATATTTT. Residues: CASSLAQGARGNTIYF.

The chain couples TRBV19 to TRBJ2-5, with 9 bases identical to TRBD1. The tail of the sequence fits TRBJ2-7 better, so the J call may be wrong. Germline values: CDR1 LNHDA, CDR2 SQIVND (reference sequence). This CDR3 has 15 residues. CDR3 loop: CASSLGTGPSYEQYF. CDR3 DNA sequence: TGTGCCAGTAGTCTCGGGACAGGGCCCTCCTACGAGCAGTACTTC.

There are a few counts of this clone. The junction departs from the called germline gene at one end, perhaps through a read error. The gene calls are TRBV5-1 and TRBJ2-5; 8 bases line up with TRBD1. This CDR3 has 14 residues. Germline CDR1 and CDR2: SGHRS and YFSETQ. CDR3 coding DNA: TGCGCCAGCAGCCTAGGGACAGGTCAAGGGACCCAGTACTTC. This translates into CASSLGTGQGTQYF.

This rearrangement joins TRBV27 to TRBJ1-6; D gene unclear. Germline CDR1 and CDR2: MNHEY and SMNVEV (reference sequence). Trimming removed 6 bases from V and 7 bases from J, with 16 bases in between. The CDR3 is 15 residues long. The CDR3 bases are TGTGCCAGCAGCCCTACCCGGGAAGCGAATTCACCCCTCCACTTT. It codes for CASSPTREANSPLHF.

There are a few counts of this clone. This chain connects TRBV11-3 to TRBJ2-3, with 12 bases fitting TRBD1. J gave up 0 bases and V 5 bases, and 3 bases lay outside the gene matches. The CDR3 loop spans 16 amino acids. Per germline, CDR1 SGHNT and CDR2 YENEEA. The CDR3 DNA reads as TGTGCCAGCAGCCCGGGACAGGGGGCTAGCACAGATACGCAGTATTTT. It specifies CASSPGQGASTDTQYF.

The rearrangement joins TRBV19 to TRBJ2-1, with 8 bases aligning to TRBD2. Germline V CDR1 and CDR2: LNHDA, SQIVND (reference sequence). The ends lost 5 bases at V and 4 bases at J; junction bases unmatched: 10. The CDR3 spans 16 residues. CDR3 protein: CASSSPSGRRYNEQFF. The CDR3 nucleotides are TGTGCCAGTAGTTCCCCAAGCGGGAGAAGATACAATGAGCAGTTCTTC.

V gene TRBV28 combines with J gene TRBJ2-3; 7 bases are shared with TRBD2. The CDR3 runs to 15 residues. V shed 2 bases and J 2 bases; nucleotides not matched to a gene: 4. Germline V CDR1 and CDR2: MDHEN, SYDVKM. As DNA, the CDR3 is TGTGCCAGCAGTTTAGGGACTATTTACACAGATACGCAGTATTTT. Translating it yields CASSLGTIYTDTQYF.

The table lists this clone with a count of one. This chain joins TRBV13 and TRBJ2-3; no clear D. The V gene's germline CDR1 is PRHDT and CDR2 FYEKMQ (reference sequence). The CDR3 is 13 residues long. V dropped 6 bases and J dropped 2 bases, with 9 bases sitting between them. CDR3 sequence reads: CASRSSFTDTQYF. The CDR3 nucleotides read TGTGCCAGCAGATCGAGCTTCACAGATACGCAGTATTTT.

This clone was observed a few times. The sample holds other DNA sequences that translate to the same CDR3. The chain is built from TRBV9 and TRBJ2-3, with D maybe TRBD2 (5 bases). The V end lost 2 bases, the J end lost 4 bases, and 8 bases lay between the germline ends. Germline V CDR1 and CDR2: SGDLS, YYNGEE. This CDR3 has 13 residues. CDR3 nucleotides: TGTGCCAGCAGCGTCGCTAGCCCAGATACGCAGTATTTT. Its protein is CASSVASPDTQYF. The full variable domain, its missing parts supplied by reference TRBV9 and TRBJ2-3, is DSGVTQTPKHLITATGQRVTLRCSPRSGDLSVYWYQQSLDQGLQFLIQYYNGEERAKGNILERFSAQQFPDLHSELNLSSLELGDSALYFCASSVASPDTQYFGPGTRLTVL.

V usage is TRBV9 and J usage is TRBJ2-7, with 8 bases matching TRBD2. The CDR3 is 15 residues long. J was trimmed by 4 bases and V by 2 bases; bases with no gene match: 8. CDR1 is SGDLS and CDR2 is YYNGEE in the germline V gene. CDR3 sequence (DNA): TGTGCCAGCAGCGTCTCGGCTAGCGGGCCATACGAGCAGTACTTC. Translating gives CASSVSASGPYEQYF.